This TCR beta chain was identified during a study of PD-L1 blockade in urothelial cancer. Study-wide background: About 85% of the 29 patients were men whose urothelial cancer was bladder-origin.

Time point given: pretreatment peripheral blood. The patients' disease, urothelial carcinoma, was locally advanced or metastatic. Data came from immunoSEQ multiplex PCR; TCRdb stores just in-frame clones and leaves some out. The sample holds 30,000 to 40,000 clones; 85% are singletons and the top ten take 15%. The length of the CDR3 is 13 residues. Germline assignment: CDR1 SGHTS and CDR2 YDEGEE. V was pared by 4 bases and J by 5 bases, with 9 bases between. Specimen: PBMCs, collected around atezolizumab (anti-PD-L1) treatment. The source of this sequence is a man older than 75 with urothelial cancer. This chain connects TRBV5-8 to TRBJ2-2; D gene ambiguous. The CDR3: CASSHQWTGELFF. The CDR3 coding sequence is TGTGCCAGCAGCCATCAGTGGACCGGGGAGCTGTTTTTT. Filled out from reference TRBV5-8 and TRBJ2-2, the complete variable domain reads EAGVTQSPTHLIKTRGQQATLRCSPISGHTSVYWYQQALGLGLQFLLWYDEGEERNRGNFPPRFSGRQFPNYSSELNVNALELEDSALYLCASSHQWTGELFFGEGSRLTVL.